This T cell receptor beta chain was captured in a study of blood T cells in healthy people across ages. Findings and caveats of the study: The study regarded diversity estimates from one million T cells as underestimates.

Comment on this clonotype: What it recognizes is unknown.

Trimming took off 11 bases at V and 10 bases at J, with 16 bases between the two ends. The CDR3 length is 11 residues. The second PCR ran about 6 to 12 cycles with a sample-barcoded 5' primer and J-beta primers. TCRdb reprocessed the 5' RACE reads with MiXCR, giving one entry per CDR3 protein. The sample includes around 900,000 distinct CDR3 sequences, just over 50% seen only once; the top ten take 20% to 25%. This receptor was identified in a woman in her fifties or sixties in good health. Sequencing was done on a sample of blood. The chain joins TRBV12-3 or TRBV12-4 to TRBJ2-3; D ambiguous. The CDR3 nucleotides read TGTGCCTCCCTGGCCGGGCAGTCGCAGTATTTT. This sequence encodes CASLAGQSQYF.